These 31 T cell receptor beta chains came from one sample sequenced in a study of radiotherapy plus CTLA-4 blockade in lung cancer. Sequencing was performed with immunoSEQ multiplex PCR; in TCRdb, only in-frame clones are kept and a portion is missing. The sample includes roughly 100,000 clones, 75% to 90% seen only once; the top ten take 3% to 3.5%. This sample comprised peripheral blood, obtained from a patient treated with radiotherapy plus ipilimumab. The receptors derive from a human donor with non-small cell lung cancer who had a partial response to radiotherapy plus ipilimumab.

This clone occurred once. One junction end disagrees with the germline gene, perhaps due to a read error. The sample contains more than one DNA sequence encoding this CDR3. The chain combines TRBV10-3 with TRBJ2-5; 8 bases map to TRBD2. This CDR3 contains 12 residues. CDR1 ENHRY and CDR2 SYGVKD come from the germline V gene. CDR3 protein: CAISRAGEAQYF. The CDR3 DNA reads TGTGCCATCAGTAGAGCGGGAGAGGCCCAGTACTTC.

This clone was recorded once. The J gene is TRBJ1-2, the V gene TRBV5-1; tentatively, D is TRBD1 (6 bases). CDR3 length: 14 amino acids. Trimming removed 0 bases from V and 3 bases from J, with 9 bases in between. Germline values: CDR1 SGHRS, CDR2 YFSETQ. This chain's CDR3 is CASSLVQGDYGYTF. The DNA for the CDR3 is TGCGCCAGCAGCTTGGTACAGGGCGACTATGGCTACACCTTC.

The V and J genes are TRBV21-1 and TRBJ2-2; the table names TRBD1, a call not compared with the DNA. TRBV21-1 is a listed pseudogene. The CDR3 covers 17 residues. CDR3 nucleotide sequence: TGTGCCAGCAGCGCTCCCTCGACAGGGCTGAACACCGGGGAGCTGTTTTTT. The encoded protein is CASSAPSTGLNTGELFF.

The count of this clone is one. The rearrangement uses TRBV7-9 and TRBJ2-2; 13 nucleotides match TRBD2. J gave up 5 bases and V 5 bases, and 2 bases lay outside the gene matches. CDR1 and CDR2 (germline): SEHNR, FQNEAQ (reference sequence). The CDR3 covers 15 residues. CDR3 sequence reads: CASSALAGGTGELFF. In DNA form, the CDR3 reads TGTGCCAGCAGCGCACTAGCGGGAGGGACCGGGGAGCTGTTTTTT.

This sequence joins TRBV2 and TRBJ1-4; D gene uncertain. Germline CDR1 and CDR2: SNHLY and FYNNEI. The CDR3 runs to 14 residues. Trimming took off 1 base at V and 8 bases at J, with 11 bases between the two ends. CDR3 residues: CASSEGPFEEKLFF. The CDR3 DNA reads TGTGCCAGCAGTGAAGGTCCCTTCGAGGAAAAACTGTTTTTT.

This CDR3 reads CASSPRGSSNQPQHF. The CDR3, as DNA: TGTGCCAGCAGCCCGCGGGGGAGCAGCAATCAGCCCCAGCATTTT. V usage is TRBV7-9 and J usage is TRBJ1-5; D is perhaps TRBD1 (5 bases). The germline V gene has CDR1 SEHNR and CDR2 FQNEAQ (reference sequence). The CDR3 totals 15 residues. V dropped 5 bases and J dropped 1 base, with 12 bases sitting between them.

The rearrangement links TRBV9 to TRBJ2-1, with 14 nucleotides matching TRBD2. The germline gives CDR1 SGDLS, CDR2 YYNGEE. Trimming took 5 bases from V and 7 from J; bases not matched to a gene: 11. The CDR3 spans 17 residues. CDR3 nucleotides: TGTGCCAGCAGTCCTCAGACTAGCGGGAGGGTTAGGAATGAGCAGTTCTTC. This encodes CASSPQTSGRVRNEQFF.

The rearrangement uses TRBV19 and TRBJ2-1, with TRBD1 matching 12 bases. The CDR3 has 16 residues. Germline-derived CDR1 and CDR2 are LNHDA and SQIVND (reference sequence). V was clipped by 4 bases and J by 8 bases; unmatched bases: 9. The CDR3 nucleotides are TGTGCCAGTAGTAAGTTAGGGACAGGGGGCCTTGATGAGCAGTTCTTC. As protein: CASSKLGTGGLDEQFF.

This clone was seen only a few times. The chain uses TRBV9 and TRBJ2-4, with 10 nucleotides matching TRBD2. V trimming: 2 bases; J trimming: 7 bases; junction bases outside the gene matches: 6. The CDR3 runs 15 residues. CDR1 is SGDLS, CDR2 YYNGEE, per germline. This chain's CDR3 is CASSVLAGEGNIQYF. The CDR3 coding sequence is TGTGCCAGCAGCGTCCTAGCGGGAGAGGGGAACATTCAGTACTTC.

The chain has TRBV27 and TRBJ1-2; the D is unclear. V was clipped by 4 bases and J by 2 bases, with 11 bases between them. From germline, CDR1 is MNHEY and CDR2 SMNVEV (reference sequence). CDR3 length: 14 amino acids. The CDR3 DNA is TGTGCCAGCAGTTACCGGGTTGGAAACTATGGCTACACCTTC. It is translated as CASSYRVGNYGYTF.

In its sample, this clone was seen a few times. V and J are TRBV19 and TRBJ2-5; 7 nucleotides match TRBD1. The CDR3 is 13 residues long. Germline CDR1 is LNHDA and CDR2 is SQIVND (reference sequence). J was trimmed by 2 bases and V by 11 bases; bases with no gene match: 8. The CDR3 DNA follows: TGTGCCTGTCAGAGGGGGCATCAAGAGACCCAGTACTTC. It specifies CACQRGHQETQYF.

The rearrangement uses TRBV5-4 and TRBJ1-1, with D unresolved. The CDR3 length is 13 residues. The V end was cut by 1 base, the J end by 1 base, with 5 bases between. Germline CDR1 SGHNT, CDR2 YYREEE (reference sequence). CDR3 amino acids: CASSLRQNTEAFF. Here the CDR3 DNA reads TGTGCCAGCAGCTTGAGACAGAACACTGAAGCTTTCTTT.

This clone is a singleton in its sample. The rearrangement uses TRBV6-6 and TRBJ2-2; D ambiguous. Per germline, CDR1 MNHNY and CDR2 SVGAGI (reference sequence). Trimming shortened V by 0 bases and J by 2 bases, and 4 bases separated the two germline ends. The CDR3 has 14 residues. The CDR3 protein is CASSYSLNTGELFF. CDR3 DNA sequence: TGTGCCAGCAGTTACTCGTTAAACACCGGGGAGCTGTTTTTT.

This rearrangement joins TRBV28 to TRBJ2-5; 14 bases align to TRBD2. CDR3 length equals 18 residues. Germline V gives CDR1 MDHEN, CDR2 SYDVKM. V gave up 6 bases and J gave up 2 bases; unmatched junction bases: 11. The CDR3: CASSGIGLAGGVQETQYF. The CDR3, as DNA: TGTGCCAGCAGCGGAATCGGACTAGCGGGAGGTGTTCAAGAGACCCAGTACTTC. Based on the CDR3 plus reference TRBV28 and TRBJ2-5, the full variable domain is DVKVTQSSRYLVKRTGEKVFLECVQDMDHENMFWYRQDPGLGLRLIYFSYDVKMKEKGDIPEGYSVSREKKERFSLILESASTNQTSMYLCASSGIGLAGGVQETQYFGPGTRLLVL.

This chain links TRBV7-9 with TRBJ2-3, with 7 positions matching TRBD1. CDR3 length equals 15 residues. V dropped 1 base and J dropped 2; count of bases not matched to a gene: 3. Germline V gene sequence: CDR1 SEHNR, CDR2 FQNEAQ (reference sequence). CDR3 bases: TGTGCCAGCAGCTTAGGGACAGGCAACACAGATACGCAGTATTTT. Translated: CASSLGTGNTDTQYF.

V is TRBV6-5 and J is TRBJ2-2, with 8 bases identical to TRBD1. The CDR3 sequence is 15 residues long. Trimming at V came to 7 bases and at J to 3 bases, leaving 7 bases not matched to a gene. Germline V CDR1 and CDR2: MNHEY, SVGAGI. The CDR3 reads CASIIDRGYTGELFF. The CDR3 bases are TGTGCCAGCATTATCGACAGGGGATACACCGGGGAGCTGTTTTTT.

This rearrangement joins TRBV28 to TRBJ2-7, with a tentative D call TRBD1 (5 bases). The CDR3 has 15 residues. V was shortened by 4 bases and J by 1 base, with 14 bases between the two germline ends. Germline CDR1 is MDHEN and CDR2 is SYDVKM. The DNA of the CDR3 is TGTGCCAGCAGTTATCGGCAGGGAAGTTCCTACGAGCAGTACTTC. Translation: CASSYRQGSSYEQYF.

CDR3 residues: CAWSRGTQYF. The CDR3 nucleotides are TGTGCCTGGAGTAGGGGTACGCAGTATTTT. The J gene is TRBJ2-3, the V gene TRBV30; a possible D gene is TRBD1 (5 bases). Germline CDR1 GTSNPN, CDR2 SVGIG (reference sequence). Trimming removed 2 bases at V and 8 bases at J, with 5 bases between. This CDR3 is built from 10 residues.

CDR3 protein: CASSMGLAGVHYNEQFF. The DNA for the CDR3 is TGTGCCAGTAGTATGGGACTAGCGGGAGTCCACTACAATGAGCAGTTCTTC. The chain employs TRBV19 and TRBJ2-1; 14 nucleotides line up with TRBD2. CDR3 length equals 17 residues. J gave up 3 bases and V 3 bases, and 4 bases lay outside the gene matches. Germline CDR1 and CDR2: LNHDA and SQIVND (reference sequence).

This sequence joins TRBV6-5 and TRBJ1-1; 7 bases match TRBD1. Trimming removed 7 bases from V and 1 base from J; junction bases left unmatched: 6. Germline CDR1 reads MNHEY; CDR2 reads SVGAGI. The CDR3 loop spans 14 amino acids. CDR3 DNA: TGTGCCAGCACACCGACAGGGAGGAACACTGAAGCTTTCTTT. It specifies CASTPTGRNTEAFF.

This rearrangement joins TRBV28 to TRBJ2-7, with D hard to call. Germline-derived CDR1 and CDR2 are MDHEN and SYDVKM. Trimming left V 6 bases short and J 0 bases short, with 27 bases between. The CDR3 consists of 19 residues. CDR3 in DNA: TGTGCCAGCAGCCTTCCTCTGACGACTTACCGCGGAAGCTCCTACGAGCAGTACTTC. Amino acids: CASSLPLTTYRGSSYEQYF.

The rearrangement uses TRBV6-1 and TRBJ2-7; 12 bases align to TRBD2. This CDR3 has 15 residues. The J segment lost 3 bases and the V segment lost 4 bases, leaving 4 bases of the junction unmatched. Germline V gives CDR1 MNHNS, CDR2 SASEGT. The CDR3 DNA reads TGTGCCAGCAGTGGAGCGACTAGCGGGGGCTACGAGCAGTACTTC. The encoded protein is CASSGATSGGYEQYF.

This chain links TRBV6-5 with TRBJ2-1; 9 bases line up with TRBD2. The CDR3 runs 15 residues. Germline V CDR1 and CDR2: MNHEY, SVGAGI. J was trimmed by 8 bases and V by 3 bases; bases with no gene match: 8. CDR3 DNA sequence: TGTGCCAGCAGTTATGTAGGTAGCGGGAGCTATGAGCAGTTCTTC. Amino acids: CASSYVGSGSYEQFF.

The genes are TRBV30 and TRBJ1-2; a possible D gene is TRBD1 (5 bases). This CDR3 has 12 residues. Germline V gene data show CDR1 as GTSNPN and CDR2 as SVGIG (reference sequence). V lost 7 bases and J lost 6, with 15 bases in between. This CDR3 is CAYTGGGDGYTF. CDR3 DNA: TGTGCCTATACAGGAGGCGGGGATGGCTACACCTTC.

This clone showed up just a few times. The chain is built from TRBV7-2 and TRBJ1-4, with D perhaps matching TRBD1 (5 bases). Trimming took off 1 base at V and 0 bases at J, with 6 bases between the two ends. This CDR3 comprises 15 residues. Germline V lookup: CDR1 SGHTA, CDR2 FQGNSA. CDR3 residues: CASSLVGATNEKLFF. CDR3 DNA: TGTGCCAGCAGCTTAGTAGGGGCAACTAATGAAAAACTGTTTTTT.

The chain recombines TRBV6-5 with TRBJ2-3; D is ambiguous. The germline V gene encodes CDR1 MNHEY and CDR2 SVGAGI. Trimming took off 5 bases at V and 2 bases at J, with 11 bases between the two ends. The CDR3 spans 14 residues. The CDR3 reads CASSPPVATDTQYF. As DNA, the CDR3 is TGTGCCAGCAGTCCTCCGGTAGCCACAGATACGCAGTATTTT.

The table lists this clone with a few counts. The chain is built from TRBV7-9 and TRBJ2-2; maybe TRBD1 (5 bases). This CDR3 contains 14 residues. V gave up 2 bases and J gave up 6 bases, with 10 bases separating them. The germline gives CDR1 SEHNR, CDR2 FQNEAQ (reference sequence). In DNA form, the CDR3 reads TGTGCCAGCAGCTTACAGGGTCCCCCCGGGGAGCTGTTTTTT. Protein product: CASSLQGPPGELFF.

The gene calls are TRBV18 and TRBJ2-7; 8 bases are shared with TRBD2. J was trimmed by 0 bases and V by 4 bases; bases with no gene match: 2. Germline-derived CDR1 and CDR2 are KGHSH and LQKENI. This CDR3 contains 14 residues. Here the CDR3 reads CASSQSGSSYEQYF. DNA of the CDR3: TGTGCCAGCTCACAAAGCGGGAGCTCCTACGAGCAGTACTTC.

The chain carries TRBV18 and TRBJ2-7; the match to TRBD1 covers 10 bases. The V segment lost 3 bases and the J segment 5 bases; nucleotides outside the gene matches: 4. Per the germline V gene, CDR1 is KGHSH and CDR2 is LQKENI. CDR3 length equals 14 residues. The CDR3 spells CASSPGTGDNEQYF. The CDR3 DNA sequence: TGTGCCAGCTCACCTGGGACAGGGGATAACGAGCAGTACTTC.

This clone came up a few times. V is TRBV9 and J is TRBJ2-1, with D uncertain. CDR3 length equals 15 residues. Germline-derived CDR1 and CDR2 are SGDLS and YYNGEE. Trimming took off 0 bases at V and 0 bases at J, with 7 bases between the two ends. In DNA form, the CDR3 reads TGTGCCAGCAGCGTAGTCGGTGACTCCTACAATGAGCAGTTCTTC. Amino acid sequence: CASSVVGDSYNEQFF.

V and J are TRBV5-1 and TRBJ1-5, with D unclear. CDR1 SGHRS and CDR2 YFSETQ come from the germline V gene. Deletions cut 0 bases from V and 3 bases from J, with 7 bases between. The CDR3 is 14 residues long. The CDR3 DNA reads TGCGCCAGCAGCTTGGACAGCCCCAATCAGCCCCAGCATTTT. This translates into CASSLDSPNQPQHF.